A single sample gave rise to the 25 T cell receptor beta chains below, sequenced in a study of T cells in localized non-small cell lung cancer. Repertoires were generated with immunoSEQ multiplex PCR, while TCRdb's copy carries only in-frame clones and drops some. The repertoire includes about 8,000 clones, around 87% of them detected once, and under 30% sits in the top ten. Material: peripheral blood, obtained before any cancer treatment. These receptors were taken from a male donor older than 55 with stage III lung adenocarcinoma.

The chain has TRBV28 and TRBJ2-7, with 13 bases lining up with TRBD2. CDR3 size: 15 residues. CDR1 and CDR2 from the germline V gene are MDHEN and SYDVKM. The J segment lost 2 bases and the V segment lost 6 bases, leaving 4 bases of the junction unmatched. Written as DNA, the CDR3 is TGTGCCAGCAGCCCTGGACTAGCGGGGGCCTACGAGCAGTACTTC. Translated, it gives CASSPGLAGAYEQYF.

The genes are TRBV28 and TRBJ1-4; tentative D call: TRBD1 (5 bases). The germline V and J ends were trimmed by 7 bases and 8 bases, with 17 bases remaining between them. This CDR3 region has 14 residues. Germline values: CDR1 MDHEN, CDR2 SYDVKM. The CDR3, as DNA: TGTGCCAGCACCCCCGCGGGGGGAAGAGAAAAACTGTTTTTT. Protein: CASTPAGGREKLFF.

This chain connects TRBV6-1 to TRBJ2-2; D uncertain. Trimming removed 3 bases from V and 2 bases from J, with 19 bases in between. Germline V gene lookup returns CDR1 MNHNS and CDR2 SASEGT. The CDR3 extends over 18 amino acids. The CDR3 protein is CASSDNPGSTLNTGELFF. CDR3 bases: TGTGCCAGCAGTGATAATCCCGGCTCGACATTAAACACCGGGGAGCTGTTTTTT.

The chain combines TRBV5-4 with TRBJ2-7; D unclear. The CDR3 length is 12 residues. V was trimmed by 0 bases and J by 6 bases, leaving 7 bases between them. Germline CDR1 reads SGHNT; CDR2 reads YYREEE (reference sequence). In DNA, the CDR3 is TGTGCCAGCAGCTTGGGGGAACGCGAGCAGTACTTC. The encoded protein is CASSLGEREQYF.

This chain links TRBV5-1 with TRBJ2-1; no clear D. Trimming took off 0 bases at V and 1 base at J, with 5 bases between the two ends. CDR3 length: 14 residues. CDR1 is SGHRS and CDR2 is YFSETQ in the germline V gene. For the CDR3, the DNA is TGCGCCAGCAGCTTGGTTGATTCCTACAATGAGCAGTTCTTC. Residues: CASSLVDSYNEQFF. Drawing the rest from reference TRBV5-1 and TRBJ2-1, the complete variable domain is KAGVTQTPRYLIKTRGQQVTLSCSPISGHRSVSWYQQTPGQGLQFLFEYFSETQRNKGNFPGRFSGRQFSNSRSEMNVSTLELGDSALYLCASSLVDSYNEQFFGPGTRLTVL.

This chain uses TRBV5-6 with TRBJ2-7, with TRBD2 matching 8 bases. Germline V gene data show CDR1 as SGHDT and CDR2 as YYEEEE. The CDR3 is 13 amino acids. Trimming at V came to 4 bases and at J to 2 bases, leaving 2 bases not matched to a gene. CDR3 in DNA: TGTGCCAGCAGCGCGGGGGGCACCTACGAGCAGTACTTC. Translated: CASSAGGTYEQYF.

The chain uses TRBV19 and TRBJ1-1; D possibly corresponds to TRBD1 (6 bases). Between the trimmed V and J ends, which lost 5 bases and 5 bases, there was a span of 18 bases. Germline lookup yields CDR1 LNHDA and CDR2 SQIVND (reference sequence). This CDR3 is 15 amino acids long. CDR3 sequence reads: CASSLQQGSQTEAFF. The CDR3 bases are TGTGCCAGTAGTCTCCAACAGGGAAGTCAAACTGAAGCTTTCTTT. The full variable domain, in which reference TRBV19 and TRBJ1-1 provide the parts outside the CDR3, is DGGITQSPKYLFRKEGQNVTLSCEQNLNHDAMYWYRQDPGQGLRLIYYSQIVNDFQKGDIAEGYSVSREKKESFPLTVTSAQKNPTAFYLCASSLQQGSQTEAFFGQGTRLTVV.

This clone came up once. The chain has TRBV28 and TRBJ2-7; D possibly corresponds to TRBD2 (6 bases). The V and J ends lost 0 bases and 0 bases respectively, with 21 bases between them. The CDR3 sequence is 19 residues long. In germline, CDR1 is MDHEN, CDR2 SYDVKM. CDR3 protein: CASSLWRGVPKSGSYEQYF. As DNA, the CDR3 is TGTGCCAGCAGTTTATGGCGGGGAGTCCCAAAAAGCGGCTCCTACGAGCAGTACTTC. The full variable domain, with the rest looked up from reference TRBV28 and TRBJ2-7, is DVKVTQSSRYLVKRTGEKVFLECVQDMDHENMFWYRQDPGLGLRLIYFSYDVKMKEKGDIPEGYSVSREKKERFSLILESASTNQTSMYLCASSLWRGVPKSGSYEQYFGPGTRLTVT.

The chain recombines TRBV30 with TRBJ1-5, with D possibly being TRBD1 (5 bases). This CDR3 is 13 amino acids long. V lost 3 bases, J lost 4 bases, and 10 bases lay in between. Per germline, CDR1 GTSNPN and CDR2 SVGIG (reference sequence). CDR3 protein: CAWRDKTNQPQHF. The CDR3 nucleotides are TGTGCCTGGAGGGACAAGACAAATCAGCCCCAGCATTTT.

V and J are TRBV27 and TRBJ2-6; maybe TRBD1 (6 bases). The germline V and J ends were trimmed by 3 bases and 1 base, with 16 bases remaining between them. Germline V gene data show CDR1 as MNHEY and CDR2 as SMNVEV (reference sequence). CDR3 size: 18 residues. Written as DNA, the CDR3 is TGTGCCAGCAGTTTGTACAGGGCTACTCGATCTGGGGCCAACGTCCTGACTTTC. Translated, it gives CASSLYRATRSGANVLTF.

The J gene is TRBJ1-2, the V gene TRBV4-3; D possibly corresponds to TRBD1 (5 bases). The CDR3 spans 15 residues. Trimming left V 0 bases short and J 3 bases short, with 11 bases between. Germline V CDR1 and CDR2: LGHNA, YSLEER. In DNA, the CDR3 is TGCGCCAGCAGCCAAGAGCAGGGAGTTGACTATGGCTACACCTTC. It encodes CASSQEQGVDYGYTF.

The chain couples TRBV12-5 to TRBJ2-2; perhaps D is TRBD1 or TRBD2 (5 bases each). Germline-derived CDR1 and CDR2 are LGHNT and FRNRAP. V was clipped by 1 base and J by 2 bases, with 8 bases between them. This CDR3 has 15 residues. DNA for the CDR3: TGTGCTAGTGGTTTGGGGGGGTCCAACACCGGGGAGCTGTTTTTT. Amino acids: CASGLGGSNTGELFF. Combining the CDR3 with reference TRBV12-5 and TRBJ2-2 gives the whole variable domain DARVTQTPRHKVTEMGQEVTMRCQPILGHNTVFWYRQTMMQGLELLAYFRNRAPLDDSGMPKDRFSAEMPDATLATLKIQPSEPRDSAVYFCASGLGGSNTGELFFGEGSRLTVL.

The V and J genes are TRBV30 and TRBJ2-7; 7 nucleotides agree with TRBD1. Germline CDR1 and CDR2: GTSNPN and SVGIG (reference sequence). After removal of 3 bases from V and 2 bases from J, the junction contained 10 bases not matched to a gene. The CDR3 is 15 residues long. CDR3: CAWRWGQKAPYEQYF. The CDR3 DNA is TGTGCCTGGAGATGGGGACAGAAAGCCCCCTACGAGCAGTACTTC.

V gene TRBV5-1 combines with J gene TRBJ2-2; 11 bases are a match to TRBD1. The CDR3 consists of 22 residues. The germline gives CDR1 SGHRS, CDR2 YFSETQ. V was clipped by 1 base and J by 6 bases; unmatched bases: 23. CDR3 nucleotide sequence: TGCGCCAGCAGCTTGCCTCCTCTCCGGGACAGGGGGTTGAGTAATGGATCCGGGGAGCTGTTTTTT. As protein: CASSLPPLRDRGLSNGSGELFF. The whole variable domain, filled in from reference TRBV5-1 and TRBJ2-2, reads KAGVTQTPRYLIKTRGQQVTLSCSPISGHRSVSWYQQTPGQGLQFLFEYFSETQRNKGNFPGRFSGRQFSNSRSEMNVSTLELGDSALYLCASSLPPLRDRGLSNGSGELFFGEGSRLTVL.

This CDR3 is CASSQERRQGEETQYF. The CDR3 DNA is TGTGCCAGCAGCCAAGAAAGGCGGCAGGGGGAAGAGACCCAGTACTTC. The chain couples TRBV4-2 to TRBJ2-5; 7 nucleotides agree with TRBD1. The CDR3 extends over 16 amino acids. Germline CDR1 is LGHNA and CDR2 is YNFKEQ. The junction had 7 bases not matched to a gene; V was cut back by 0 bases and J by 3 bases.

The chain employs TRBV27 and TRBJ2-5, with 7 bases matching TRBD1. This CDR3 comprises 15 residues. Losses at the gene ends were 7 bases for V and 1 base for J; bases not matched to a gene: 9. The germline gives CDR1 MNHEY, CDR2 SMNVEV (reference sequence). CDR3: CASTRHRDSQETQYF. The CDR3 DNA reads TGTGCCAGCACCCGTCACCGGGACAGCCAAGAGACCCAGTACTTC.

CDR3 in DNA: TGTGCCATCAGTCCGGGGGGGGCTTCACTTATGGATACGCAGTATTTT. This translates into CAISPGGASLMDTQYF. The chain carries TRBV10-3 and TRBJ2-3; TRBD2 matches 8 bases. J was trimmed by 6 bases and V by 5 bases; bases with no gene match: 13. In germline, CDR1 is ENHRY, CDR2 SYGVKD. This CDR3 is 16 amino acids long.

J is TRBJ1-3 and V is TRBV2; no firm D call. V was shortened by 7 bases and J by 3 bases, with 10 bases between the two germline ends. The CDR3 has 13 residues. In germline, CDR1 is SNHLY, CDR2 FYNNEI. For the CDR3, the DNA is TGTGCCAGCACTCCAGACATTGGAAACACCATATATTTT. This encodes CASTPDIGNTIYF.

A few counts support this clone. This chain connects TRBV9 to TRBJ2-3; a possible D gene is TRBD2 (5 bases). The CDR3 sequence is 17 residues long. CDR1 is SGDLS and CDR2 is YYNGEE in the germline V gene. The germline V and J ends were trimmed by 0 bases and 2 bases, with 16 bases remaining between them. In DNA form, the CDR3 reads TGTGCCAGCAGCGTAGGAGAGGACTTTATACTCACAGATACGCAGTATTTT. Protein sequence: CASSVGEDFILTDTQYF.

V is TRBV7-2 and J is TRBJ1-3; 11 bases fit TRBD1. Germline V gives CDR1 SGHTA, CDR2 FQGNSA. The CDR3 covers 15 residues. Trimming took 3 bases from V and 7 from J; bases not matched to a gene: 5. Here the CDR3 DNA reads TGTGCCAGCAGCTTCGGACAGGGGGCGCGGAACACCATATATTTT. Translating gives CASSFGQGARNTIYF.

The genes are TRBV2 and TRBJ2-1; D not certain. Looked up from germline, CDR1 is SNHLY and CDR2 is FYNNEI. V lost 6 bases and J 1 base, leaving 1 base between the germline ends. The CDR3 contains 11 residues. As DNA, the CDR3 is TGTGCCAGCAGGTCCTACAATGAGCAGTTCTTC. Amino acid sequence: CASRSYNEQFF.

V is TRBV6-1 and J is TRBJ1-5; D is undetermined. The CDR3 has 13 residues. The ends were cut back, 7 bases at V and 5 bases at J, with 12 bases in the middle. Germline CDR1 and CDR2: MNHNS and SASEGT. The CDR3 bases are TGTGCCAGCAAAATAGGGAGCTATCAGCCCCAGCATTTT. This gives the protein CASKIGSYQPQHF.

V and J are TRBV5-1 and TRBJ2-7; D is perhaps TRBD2 (7 bases). Per germline, CDR1 SGHRS and CDR2 YFSETQ. V lost 6 bases and J 5 bases, leaving 12 bases between the germline ends. This CDR3 is 12 amino acids long. This chain's CDR3 is CASKGGSHEQYF. For the CDR3, the DNA is TGCGCCAGCAAGGGGGGGTCCCACGAGCAGTACTTC. Filled out from reference TRBV5-1 and TRBJ2-7, the complete variable domain reads KAGVTQTPRYLIKTRGQQVTLSCSPISGHRSVSWYQQTPGQGLQFLFEYFSETQRNKGNFPGRFSGRQFSNSRSEMNVSTLELGDSALYLCASKGGSHEQYFGPGTRLTVT.

The rearrangement links TRBV18 to TRBJ1-2; 7 bases match TRBD1. The junction had 5 bases not matched to a gene; V was cut back by 2 bases and J by 8 bases. This CDR3 is 13 amino acids long. Germline values: CDR1 KGHSH, CDR2 LQKENI. The CDR3 DNA sequence: TGTGCCAGCTCACCAGCAGGGGGATACGGCTACACCTTC. It specifies CASSPAGGYGYTF. Combining the CDR3 with reference TRBV18 and TRBJ1-2 gives the whole variable domain NAGVMQNPRHLVRRRGQEARLRCSPMKGHSHVYWYRQLPEEGLKFMVYLQKENIIDESGMPKERFSAEFPKEGPSILRIQQVVRGDSAAYFCASSPAGGYGYTFGSGTRLTVV.

The V call is TRBV10-3, the J call TRBJ1-1, with D possibly TRBD1 on 5 matching bases. The CDR3 runs 14 residues. V gave up 8 bases and J gave up 1 base, with 14 bases separating them. Germline V lookup: CDR1 ENHRY, CDR2 SYGVKD. CDR3 DNA sequence: TGTGCCATCTCCAGCAGGGATCCGAACACTGAAGCTTTCTTT. As protein: CAISSRDPNTEAFF.